This T cell receptor (beta chain) is drawn from a study of blood T cell repertoires in COVID-19. For the study at large: Acute and convalescent COVID-19 specimens originated in the United States, Italy and Spain. The cDNA or gDNA used as material had been derived from T cells, B-cell-depleted T cells, or PBMCs.

Original data processing: Amplification with reference gene primers provided the estimates of nucleated cell counts. The assay was immunoSEQ multiplex PCR, and TCRdb's table has in-frame clones only and misses some. D and trimming come from the DNA, and the V and J calls and clone size come from that table. Of tens of thousands of clones in the sample, about 86% were seen once. Trimming removed 3 bases from V and 5 bases from J, with 10 bases in between. The CDR3 extends over 12 amino acids. The germline CDR1 and CDR2 sequences are DFQATT and SNEGSKA (reference sequence). The sequenced sample consisted of peripheral blood. This TCR was recovered from a human donor in a cohort sampled during active COVID-19. The chain is built from TRBV20-1 and TRBJ1-2, with D unclear. CDR3 residues: CSASREMYGYTF. CDR3 nucleotide sequence: TGCAGTGCTAGTAGAGAGATGTATGGCTACACCTTC.